This T cell receptor (beta chain) emerged from a study of blood T cell repertoires in COVID-19. In the study overall: Nucleic acid was either cDNA or gDNA, and it came from T cells, B-cell-depleted T cells, or PBMCs.

The CDR3 runs to 15 residues. Germline lookup yields CDR1 SGHRS and CDR2 YFSETQ. V lost 1 base and J 5 bases, leaving 12 bases between the germline ends. Participant age was about 18 to 95 years, and participants resided in fewer than 30 US areas. Allocation to cohorts depended on clinical history reported by the participants. In the authors' workflow: It was from reference gene primer amplification that nucleated cell counts were estimated. Here immunoSEQ multiplex PCR was the method, and the copy in TCRdb shows in-frame clones only, minus some. Clone size and the V and J calls come from that table; the DNA yielded D and trimming. The table includes almost 250,000 clones, around 88% detected once.

The J gene is TRBJ1-4, the V gene TRBV5-1; D perhaps matches TRBD1 (6 bases). What was sequenced was PBMCs or T cells enriched from blood (not recorded which). The TCR originated in a woman in her 30s who had recovered from COVID-19. The CDR3 reads CASSLLQGRNEKLFF. For the CDR3, the DNA is TGCGCCAGCAGCTTGCTTCAGGGGCGGAATGAAAAACTGTTTTTT.